Shown below are 14 T cell receptor beta chains from a single sample sequenced in a study of blood T cell repertoires in COVID-19 (TCRdb year 2020). The library relied on the immunoSEQ multiplex PCR assay. TCRdb took this table from immuneACCESS and kept in-frame rearrangements with V and J called. Such tables lack part of the clones; where checked against another copy, unresolved V genes explain under half of the gap, and the rest is unexplained. In this sample the table shows around 290,000 clones, 65% to 90% of which occur a single time. The biggest ten clones account for under 15% of the sample. The sequencing sample was made of peripheral blood. The receptor set was obtained from a woman in her sixties or seventies with COVID-19, enrolled during active disease.

The chain has TRBV18 and TRBJ1-2; D perhaps matches TRBD1 (6 bases). Germline-derived CDR1 and CDR2 are KGHSH and LQKENI. CDR3 length: 13 residues. The V end was cut by 3 bases, the J end by 7 bases, with 12 bases between. The CDR3 sequence is CASSPGGRGGYTF. The CDR3 DNA reads TGTGCCAGCTCACCCGGGGGGCGCGGTGGCTACACCTTC.

The CDR3 here is CASSALGTSNTEAFF. The DNA for the CDR3 is TGCGCCAGCAGCGCCTTAGGGACATCGAACACTGAAGCTTTCTTT. The chain combines TRBV5-1 with TRBJ1-1; TRBD1 is a possible D gene (6 bases). Germline CDR1 reads SGHRS; CDR2 reads YFSETQ. CDR3 length: 15 residues. Trimming stripped 4 bases from V and 1 base from J, with 14 bases between.

The chain is built from TRBV11-1 and TRBJ2-7, with D possibly matching TRBD2 (6 bases). Germline assignment: CDR1 SGHAT and CDR2 FQDESV (reference sequence). The germline V and J ends were trimmed by 5 bases and 2 bases, with 13 bases remaining between them. The CDR3 is 14 residues long. The CDR3 DNA follows: TGTGCCAGCAGCCCCTCCCCGGGGGCCTACGAGCAGTACTTC. This gives the protein CASSPSPGAYEQYF.

The rearrangement uses TRBV6-5 and TRBJ1-1; D is uncertain. V was shortened by 4 bases and J by 8 bases, with 8 bases between the two germline ends. This CDR3 has 11 amino acids. Germline loops: CDR1 MNHEY, CDR2 SVGAGI. CDR3 protein: CASSSPVEAFF. The DNA for the CDR3 is TGTGCCAGCAGTTCCCCCGTCGAAGCTTTCTTT.

The genes are TRBV4-1 and TRBJ1-1; weak D call: TRBD1 (6 bases). Germline V gives CDR1 MGHRA, CDR2 YSYEKL. V was shortened by 2 bases and J by 2 bases, with 12 bases between the two germline ends. The CDR3 length is 15 residues. CDR3 protein: CASSQLGAPNTEAFF. In DNA, the CDR3 is TGCGCCAGCAGCCAATTGGGGGCGCCAAACACTGAAGCTTTCTTT.

The chain employs TRBV6-6 and TRBJ1-1; D unclear. The length of the CDR3 is 11 residues. Per germline, CDR1 MNHNY and CDR2 SVGAGI (reference sequence). The V end was cut by 7 bases, the J end by 6 bases, with 9 bases between. CDR3 DNA sequence: TGTGCCAGCATCTACGGGGCTGAAGCTTTCTTT. Its translation: CASIYGAEAFF.

The table lists this clone with a count of one. The chain couples TRBV7-8 to TRBJ2-4; no reliable D call. The CDR3 has 13 amino acids. Trimming removed 0 bases from V and 13 bases from J, with 13 bases in between. CDR1 and CDR2 from the germline V gene are SGHVS and FQNEAQ. CDR3 nucleotide sequence: TGTGCCAGCAGCTTAGCGCTTCTGGCAGGACAGTACTTC. It encodes CASSLALLAGQYF.

The rearrangement joins TRBV6-6 to TRBJ1-6; D gene ambiguous. V gave up 2 bases and J gave up 7 bases, with 3 bases separating them. The CDR3 runs 12 residues. CDR1 and CDR2 from the germline V gene are MNHNY and SVGAGI (reference sequence). The CDR3 sequence is CASSYLNSPLHF. Written as DNA, the CDR3 is TGTGCCAGCAGTTACCTCAATTCACCCCTCCACTTT.

The J gene is TRBJ2-7, the V gene TRBV27; D is undetermined. The CDR3 is made up of 13 amino acids. V lost 6 bases and J 3 bases, leaving 12 bases between the germline ends. Germline assignment: CDR1 MNHEY and CDR2 SMNVEV (reference sequence). The CDR3 nucleotides read TGTGCCAGCAGCCCCTCACTTTTCTACGAGCAGTACTTC. It specifies CASSPSLFYEQYF.

The chain uses TRBV5-1 and TRBJ1-1; a weak D match, TRBD1 (6 bases). The CDR3 loop spans 14 amino acids. Germline V gives CDR1 SGHRS, CDR2 YFSETQ. Trimming removed 2 bases at V and 1 base at J, with 9 bases between. CDR3 loop: CASSLGGANTEAFF. The CDR3 region has the DNA TGCGCCAGCAGCTTAGGGGGTGCGAACACTGAAGCTTTCTTT.

For this clone: The limits of the CDR3 on the DNA are not certain, so only TCRdb's listed CDR3 is given. The V call is TRBV2, the J call TRBJ2-1; TRBD2, the table's D call, lacks a check against the DNA. The V gene's germline CDR1 is SNHLY and CDR2 FYNNEI. The CDR3 is made up of 14 amino acids, end residues included. CDR3 amino acids: CASIPTVGGGNPFF.

The chain has TRBV15 and TRBJ1-1; the D gene is possibly TRBD1 (5 bases). V shed 5 bases and J shed 1 base, with 17 bases lying between them. The germline gives CDR1 LNHNV, CDR2 YYDKDF (reference sequence). This CDR3 is built from 16 residues. CDR3 amino acids: CATSGGGSWGNTEAFF. In DNA form, the CDR3 reads TGTGCCACCAGCGGGGGGGGGTCCTGGGGGAACACTGAAGCTTTCTTT.

J is TRBJ1-6 and V is TRBV2, with 9 bases lining up with TRBD1. The CDR3 contains 15 residues. V shed 7 bases and J 6 bases; nucleotides not matched to a gene: 7. Per germline, CDR1 SNHLY and CDR2 FYNNEI. As DNA, the CDR3 is TGTGCCAGCACTTGGGACAGGGCGGGTAATTCACCCCTCCACTTT. It translates to CASTWDRAGNSPLHF.

This chain joins TRBV19 and TRBJ1-6; no clear D. Per germline, CDR1 LNHDA and CDR2 SQIVND (reference sequence). The CDR3 has 13 residues. Trimming shortened V by 0 bases and J by 11 bases, and 8 bases separated the two germline ends. As DNA, the CDR3 is TGTGCCAGTAGTATAGATCACCGAGCACCCCTCCACTTT. Translating it yields CASSIDHRAPLHF.